The clone carrying this T cell receptor beta chain was counted at least ten times. This sample was included in a study of read filtering for tumor transcriptome and immune sequencing. J lost 6 bases, V lost 6 bases, and 6 bases had no gene match. The CDR3 contains 14 residues. Germline CDR1 and CDR2: SNHLY and FYNNEI. From approximately 400 ng of RNA, a library with molecular barcoded alpha/delta and beta/gamma adaptors was made. TCRdb reprocessed the reads with MiXCR, giving one entry per CDR3 protein. Here the sample spans about 48,000 distinct CDR3 sequences, roughly a fifth being singletons. The origin of this receptor is a donor aged 40 or over with multiple myeloma. Specimen: a population of CD138-negative cells sorted from bone marrow. The rearrangement joins TRBV2 to TRBJ1-5, with 9 bases aligning to TRBD1. The CDR3 coding sequence is TGTGCCAGCAGCCAACAGGGGGCCGGTCAGCCCCAGCATTTT. This gives the protein CASSQQGAGQPQHF.